This T cell receptor beta chain was identified in a study of cytomegalovirus exposure and HLA in healthy donors. There are 14 residues in the CDR3. Germline V CDR1 and CDR2: LNHNV, YYDKDF (reference sequence). Trimming shortened V by 2 bases and J by 4 bases, and 12 bases separated the two germline ends. Sequencing used immunoSEQ multiplex PCR; TCRdb keeps in-frame clones, though not all of them. This sample has 150,000 or so clones; 84% occur once, and the top ten carry roughly a tenth. The sequence came from a man aged 25-40 years in good health and CMV-seropositive. The V gene is TRBV15, the J gene TRBJ2-7; D perhaps matches TRBD2 (5 bases). The specimen sequenced was PBMCs. The CDR3 nucleotides are TGTGCCACCAGCAGAAGGACTGATGGGTACGAGCAGTACTTC. Amino acids: CATSRRTDGYEQYF.